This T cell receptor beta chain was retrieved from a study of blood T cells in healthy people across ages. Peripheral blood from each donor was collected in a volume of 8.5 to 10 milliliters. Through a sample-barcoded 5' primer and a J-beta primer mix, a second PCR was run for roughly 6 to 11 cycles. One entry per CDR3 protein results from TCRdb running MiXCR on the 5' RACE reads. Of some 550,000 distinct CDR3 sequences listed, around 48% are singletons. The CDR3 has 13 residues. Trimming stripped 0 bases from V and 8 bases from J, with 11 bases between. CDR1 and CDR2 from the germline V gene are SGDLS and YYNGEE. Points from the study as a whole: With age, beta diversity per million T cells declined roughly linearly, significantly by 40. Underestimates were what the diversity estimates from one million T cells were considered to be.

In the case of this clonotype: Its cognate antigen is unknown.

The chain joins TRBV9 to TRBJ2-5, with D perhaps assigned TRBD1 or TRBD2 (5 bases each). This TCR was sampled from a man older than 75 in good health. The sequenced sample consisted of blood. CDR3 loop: CASSVGRERTQYF. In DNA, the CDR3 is TGTGCCAGCAGCGTAGGCAGGGAGAGAACCCAGTACTTC.